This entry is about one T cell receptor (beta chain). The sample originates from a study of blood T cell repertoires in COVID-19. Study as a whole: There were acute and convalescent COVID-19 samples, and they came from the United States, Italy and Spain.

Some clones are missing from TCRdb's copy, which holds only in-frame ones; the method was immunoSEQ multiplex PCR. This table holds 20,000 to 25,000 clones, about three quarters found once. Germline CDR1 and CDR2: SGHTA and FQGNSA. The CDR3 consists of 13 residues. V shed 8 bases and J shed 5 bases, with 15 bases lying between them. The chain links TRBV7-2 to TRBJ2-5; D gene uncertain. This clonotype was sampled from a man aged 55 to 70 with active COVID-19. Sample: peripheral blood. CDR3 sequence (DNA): TGTGCCAGCGTTCGTGTCGACGGGGAGACCCAGTACTTC. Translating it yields CASVRVDGETQYF.